These 30 T cell receptor beta chains were all obtained from the same sample, sequenced in a study of post-analysis software for immune sequencing data. Study results and caveats: Patients showed TRBV5-6, TRBV5-1 and TRBV20-1 among five TRBV segments more frequent than in controls.

Prepared TCR beta cDNA libraries contained unique molecular identifiers. TCRdb reprocessed the PCR reads with MiXCR, giving one entry per CDR3 protein. Of 430,000 or so distinct CDR3 sequences listed, 30% to 45% were seen once; the top ten hold 7.6%. No antigen has been identified for these receptors. The sequencing sample was made of blood. These receptor sequences come from a girl aged 2 to 10 with multiple sclerosis.

V gene TRBV20-1 combines with J gene TRBJ2-4; 11 nucleotides line up with TRBD2. J lost 2 bases, V lost 0 bases, and 3 bases had no gene match. Germline values: CDR1 DFQATT, CDR2 SNEGSKA (reference sequence). CDR3 length: 16 amino acids. The DNA for the CDR3 is TGCAGTGCTAGAGATCTAGCGGGAGGAACCAAAAACATTCAGTACTTC. Translation gives CSARDLAGGTKNIQYF.

This clonotype was detected ten times or more. The chain is built from TRBV7-9 and TRBJ2-7; TRBD2 agrees at 11 bases. V was pared by 4 bases and J by 0 bases, with 20 bases of the junction left unmatched. The germline gives CDR1 SEHNR, CDR2 FQNEAQ (reference sequence). The CDR3 runs to 21 residues. The CDR3 sequence is CASSSTTSGIQKGVVSYEQYF. The CDR3 DNA reads TGTGCCAGCAGCTCGACGACTAGCGGGATTCAAAAAGGTGTAGTCTCCTACGAGCAGTACTTC. Variable domain in full (rest from reference TRBV7-9 and TRBJ2-7): DTGVSQNPRHKITKRGQNVTFRCDPISEHNRLYWYRQTLGQGPEFLTYFQNEAQLEKSRLLSDRFSAERPKGSFSTLEIQRTEQGDSAMYLCASSSTTSGIQKGVVSYEQYFGPGTRLTVT.

The V and J genes are TRBV6-1 and TRBJ2-1; 9 bases agree with TRBD2. Germline CDR1 MNHNS, CDR2 SASEGT. Unmatched junction bases numbered 11, after V lost 7 bases and J lost 1 base. The CDR3 runs to 17 residues. CDR3 nucleotides: TGTGCCAGCAATGGGGCTAGCGGGGTAAGATCCTACAATGAGCAGTTCTTC. Amino acids: CASNGASGVRSYNEQFF.

There are a few counts of this clonotype. The rearrangement joins TRBV7-2 to TRBJ2-5, with D possibly being TRBD2 (6 bases). The CDR3 covers 15 residues. Germline CDR1 and CDR2: SGHTA and FQGNSA. V lost 8 bases and J 5 bases, leaving 21 bases between the germline ends. The CDR3 loop reads CASGRRGLLGETQYF. Here the CDR3 DNA reads TGTGCCAGCGGCAGGAGGGGACTCCTGGGGGAGACCCAGTACTTC.

This clonotype has a handful of counts. J is TRBJ2-3 and V is TRBV5-5; tentatively, D is TRBD1 or TRBD2 (5 bases each). The CDR3 length is 16 residues. The V and J ends lost 0 bases and 0 bases respectively, with 11 bases between them. The germline V gene encodes CDR1 SGHKS and CDR2 YYEKEE (reference sequence). Written as DNA, the CDR3 is TGTGCCAGCAGCTTGGGGGACCTGAAAAGCACAGATACGCAGTATTTT. Its translation is CASSLGDLKSTDTQYF.

This clonotype was recorded a few times. The rearrangement uses TRBV9 and TRBJ2-3; 7 bases map to TRBD2. With 0 bases clipped from V and 2 bases from J, the junction kept 6 bases outside the gene matches. Germline values: CDR1 SGDLS, CDR2 YYNGEE. This CDR3 is built from 16 residues. The CDR3, as DNA: TGTGCCAGCAGCGTAGGGCCTAGCGGTTTCACAGATACGCAGTATTTT. Protein product: CASSVGPSGFTDTQYF.

Only a few counts were recorded for this clonotype. The rearrangement links TRBV3-1 to TRBJ2-4; D is ambiguous. The CDR3 length is 17 residues. Looked up from germline, CDR1 is LGHDT and CDR2 is YNNKEL (reference sequence). V was trimmed by 3 bases and J by 0 bases, leaving 15 bases between them. The CDR3 is CASSQTDGVRAKNIQYF. The CDR3 DNA follows: TGTGCCAGCAGCCAGACTGACGGAGTCCGAGCCAAAAACATTCAGTACTTC.

This clonotype turned up a few times. V and J are TRBV4-3 and TRBJ2-1, with a tentative D call TRBD2 (6 bases). The CDR3 extends over 12 amino acids. Trimming removed 4 bases from V and 10 bases from J, with 11 bases in between. Germline CDR1 LGHNA, CDR2 YSLEER. DNA of the CDR3: TGCGCCAGCAGCCGGGGGGTCGGCGAGCAGTTCTTC. It encodes CASSRGVGEQFF.

This chain joins TRBV29-1 and TRBJ2-3; the D gene could be TRBD1 or TRBD2 (5 bases each). The V end was cut by 3 bases, the J end by 1 base, with 14 bases between. The CDR3 is 15 amino acids. Germline V CDR1 and CDR2: SQVTM, ANQGSEA. The CDR3 loop reads CSVDGTDDGTDTQYF. CDR3 nucleotides: TGCAGCGTTGACGGGACCGATGACGGCACAGATACGCAGTATTTT.

This chain joins TRBV4-3 and TRBJ2-1, with D possibly TRBD2 on 6 matching bases. The CDR3 sequence is 16 residues long. Germline CDR1 LGHNA, CDR2 YSLEER. V lost 5 bases to trimming and J lost 2 bases, with 16 bases between them. The CDR3 nucleotides read TGCGCCAGCAGCAAAGGCCGTGGGGGGACCTACAATGAGCAGTTCTTC. Translated: CASSKGRGGTYNEQFF.

This clonotype has a count of ten or more. The rearrangement uses TRBV7-2 and TRBJ1-4, with D perhaps TRBD1 (6 bases). The ends were cut back, 3 bases at V and 2 bases at J, with 10 bases in the middle. This CDR3 is 15 amino acids long. Germline V gene data show CDR1 as SGHTA and CDR2 as FQGNSA. CDR3 DNA sequence: TGTGCCAGCAGCTTGACAGGCCCGACTAATGAAAAACTGTTTTTT. It is translated as CASSLTGPTNEKLFF.

This clonotype was observed a few times. V gene TRBV29-1 combines with J gene TRBJ2-1, with 14 bases that match TRBD2. Germline trimming cut 1 base from V and 8 bases from J; bases unmatched to any gene: 4. Germline V lookup: CDR1 SQVTM, CDR2 ANQGSEA. The CDR3 extends over 15 amino acids. The CDR3 nucleotides are TGCAGCGTTGAAGGGACTAGCGGGAGGTACTATGAGCAGTTCTTC. As protein: CSVEGTSGRYYEQFF.

This clonotype showed up just a few times. The chain uses TRBV27 and TRBJ2-7; D unclear. Germline V lookup: CDR1 MNHEY, CDR2 SMNVEV (reference sequence). The CDR3 length is 16 residues. Trimming removed 5 bases at V and 0 bases at J, with 17 bases between. CDR3: CASSPGPTWNSYEQYF. The CDR3 region has the DNA TGTGCCAGCAGTCCAGGTCCTACCTGGAACTCCTACGAGCAGTACTTC.

The chain employs TRBV7-8 and TRBJ1-2; unclear D gene. Trimming removed 5 bases from V and 1 base from J, with 5 bases in between. This CDR3 is 12 amino acids long. Germline CDR1 is SGHVS and CDR2 is FQNEAQ. In DNA, the CDR3 is TGTGCCAGCAGCCCAAATAACTATGGCTACACCTTC. It encodes CASSPNNYGYTF.

This clonotype was found a few times. CDR3 protein: CSVEPSGSNGEETQYF. The CDR3 bases are TGCAGCGTTGAACCCAGCGGGAGTAACGGGGAAGAGACCCAGTACTTC. V and J are TRBV29-1 and TRBJ2-5, with 8 bases that match TRBD2. V lost 2 bases to trimming and J lost 3 bases; unmatched junction nucleotides: 11. Germline loops: CDR1 SQVTM, CDR2 ANQGSEA. The CDR3 has 16 amino acids.

In this sample, this clonotype turned up a few times. CDR3 protein: CASSQGGGLNEKLFF. In nucleotides, the CDR3 is TGTGCCAGCAGCCAGGGAGGTGGCCTTAATGAAAAACTGTTTTTT. J is TRBJ1-4 and V is TRBV4-2; D is undetermined. The CDR3 sequence is 15 residues long. Germline CDR1 is LGHNA and CDR2 is YNFKEQ. V was shortened by 3 bases and J by 4 bases, with 12 bases between the two germline ends.

This clonotype was observed a handful of times. This chain connects TRBV4-1 to TRBJ2-3, with 12 positions matching TRBD2. Germline CDR1 and CDR2: MGHRA and YSYEKL. The J segment lost 2 bases and the V segment lost 3 bases, leaving 12 bases of the junction unmatched. This CDR3 is built from 19 residues. The CDR3 DNA follows: TGCGCCAGCAGCCAGCCGGGACTAGCGGGTGGCGGCGACACAGATACGCAGTATTTT. Translated, it gives CASSQPGLAGGGDTDTQYF.

This clonotype turned up a few times. The chain uses TRBV20-1 and TRBJ1-2; D gene unclear. In germline, CDR1 is DFQATT, CDR2 SNEGSKA (reference sequence). Trimming shortened V by 5 bases and J by 6 bases, and 13 bases separated the two germline ends. This CDR3 contains 12 residues. The CDR3 region is CSAWRKPNGYTF. The CDR3 DNA follows: TGCAGTGCTTGGAGAAAACCCAATGGCTACACCTTC.

The J gene is TRBJ2-4, the V gene TRBV4-2; D not resolved. The J call may not be correct, given that the DNA end is closer to TRBJ2-7. Per germline, CDR1 LGHNA and CDR2 YNFKEQ. This CDR3 contains 13 residues. DNA of the CDR3: TGTGCCAGCAGCCGTGACCAGTCCTACGAGCAGTACTTC. It translates to CASSRDQSYEQYF.

This clonotype occurred a few times. This sequence joins TRBV29-1 and TRBJ1-2; 9 bases align to TRBD1. The length of the CDR3 is 13 residues. V was clipped by 2 bases and J by 8 bases; unmatched bases: 6. Germline V lookup: CDR1 SQVTM, CDR2 ANQGSEA. The CDR3 nucleotides are TGCAGCGTTGAACCAACAGGGGGCGACGGCTACACCTTC. It is translated as CSVEPTGGDGYTF.

V and J are TRBV6-1 and TRBJ1-1; D not certain. Germline loops: CDR1 MNHNS, CDR2 SASEGT. The CDR3 sequence is 17 residues long. With 10 bases removed from V and 0 bases from J, the gap between germline ends came to 24 bases. DNA for the CDR3: TGTGCCACCTCACTAGGGATAGCATCCTCCCTGAACACTGAAGCTTTCTTT. It encodes CATSLGIASSLNTEAFF.

The V call is TRBV28, the J call TRBJ1-2; D possibly corresponds to TRBD1 (6 bases). Between the trimmed V and J ends, which lost 6 bases and 3 bases, there was a span of 14 bases. The CDR3 contains 14 residues. The germline V gene has CDR1 MDHEN and CDR2 SYDVKM. Here the CDR3 DNA reads TGTGCCAGCAGAGTCGTGGCAGGGGACTATGGCTACACCTTC. Translating it yields CASRVVAGDYGYTF.

This clonotype has just one count. The chain is built from TRBV12-3 or TRBV12-4 and TRBJ2-5; no clear D gene. The J call is in doubt because the DNA end fits TRBJ2-1 better. This CDR3 comprises 12 residues. The CDR3: CASSSYQETQFF. The CDR3 DNA sequence: TGTGCCAGCAGCTCTTACCAAGAGACCCAGTTCTTC.

The V call is TRBV7-2, the J call TRBJ2-7; D is perhaps TRBD2 (6 bases). V was clipped by 5 bases and J by 4 bases, with 18 bases between them. In germline, CDR1 is SGHTA, CDR2 FQGNSA. The CDR3 length is 15 residues. CDR3 residues: CASSPMQGGKYEQYF. The CDR3, as DNA: TGTGCCAGCAGCCCTATGCAGGGAGGCAAATACGAGCAGTACTTC.

This clonotype was seen a handful of times. J is TRBJ1-2 and V is TRBV5-6, with 11 bases lining up with TRBD1. Germline V gene lookup returns CDR1 SGHDT and CDR2 YYEEEE. J lost 6 bases, V lost 4 bases, and 2 bases had no gene match. The CDR3 runs 13 residues. The DNA for the CDR3 is TGTGCCAGCAGCCAGGGACAGGGGGATGGCTACACCTTC. It encodes CASSQGQGDGYTF.

This clonotype was seen only a few times. This chain joins TRBV3-1 and TRBJ2-5; possibly TRBD1 for D (6 bases). V gave up 5 bases and J gave up 4 bases, with 11 bases separating them. Germline V gene data show CDR1 as LGHDT and CDR2 as YNNKEL (reference sequence). The CDR3 runs to 13 residues. The CDR3 region has the DNA TGTGCCAGCAGCTACGACAGGAGAGAGACCCAGTACTTC. Translating gives CASSYDRRETQYF.

The gene calls are TRBV5-1 and TRBJ2-5, with TRBD1 matching over 9 bases. The J call may be incorrect, as the DNA end agrees better with TRBJ2-7. The germline V gene encodes CDR1 SGHRS and CDR2 YFSETQ. The CDR3 length is 14 residues. In DNA, the CDR3 is TGCGCCAGCAGGGATGGACAGGGGAGCCACGAGCAGTACTTC. It encodes CASRDGQGSHEQYF.

The chain links TRBV27 to TRBJ2-3; D is possibly TRBD2 (6 bases). The CDR3 covers 15 residues. CDR1 is MNHEY and CDR2 is SMNVEV in the germline V gene (reference sequence). Trimming pared 5 bases from V and 6 bases from J, leaving 18 bases between. CDR3 sequence (DNA): TGTGCCAGCAGTACGCCCGGGGACTTCCTTGATACGCAGTATTTT. Translated: CASSTPGDFLDTQYF.

This clonotype was seen a handful of times. The CDR3 sequence: CASSQKHRWTGGYEQYF. CDR3 in DNA: TGCGCCAGCAGCCAAAAACACCGATGGACAGGGGGGTACGAGCAGTACTTC. The chain carries TRBV4-3 and TRBJ2-7; 10 nucleotides line up with TRBD1. J was trimmed by 4 bases and V by 2 bases; bases with no gene match: 11. This CDR3 is 17 amino acids long. CDR1 LGHNA and CDR2 YSLEER come from the germline V gene.

The chain couples TRBV20-1 to TRBJ2-1; D could derive from TRBD1 or TRBD2 (5 bases each). The CDR3 is 14 residues long. The ends were cut back, 3 bases at V and 0 bases at J, with 9 bases in the middle. In germline, CDR1 is DFQATT, CDR2 SNEGSKA (reference sequence). In nucleotides, the CDR3 is TGCAGTGCTAGCGGGACCAGCTCCTACAATGAGCAGTTCTTC. As protein: CSASGTSSYNEQFF.